This T cell receptor beta chain was retrieved from a study of blood T cell repertoires in COVID-19. Background on the study: There were acute and convalescent COVID-19 samples, and they came from the United States, Italy and Spain. PBMCs, B-cell-depleted T cells, or T cells were the source of the cDNA or gDNA that made up the material.

In the authors' methods: Amplification with reference gene primers provided the estimates of nucleated cell counts. Generated by immunoSEQ multiplex PCR, the TCRdb table keeps only in-frame clones and is missing some. Clone size and V and J calls were adopted from that table, with D and trimming inferred from the DNA. The sample lists fewer than 85,000 clones, roughly four fifths occurring once. V lost 2 bases to trimming and J lost 3 bases; unmatched junction nucleotides: 6. The CDR3 extends over 16 amino acids. Looked up from germline, CDR1 is LGHNA and CDR2 is YNFKEQ. This TCR was recovered from a woman aged 60-75 years with acute or convalescent COVID-19. What was sequenced was peripheral blood. This chain joins TRBV4-2 and TRBJ2-7, with TRBD1 matching 11 bases. The CDR3 coding sequence is TGTGCCAGCAGCCAAACCGCCGGGACAGGGGGCTACGAGCAGTACTTC. Its translation is CASSQTAGTGGYEQYF.